This T cell receptor (beta chain) was found in a study of naive and memory T cell subsets. General study points: Possibly reflecting memory cells re-expressing CD45RA, a few larger clonotypes occurred in naive repertoires, especially CD8.

To note about this clonotype: Its antigen is not identified.

This CDR3 is built from 16 residues. V lost 4 bases to trimming and J lost 4 bases, with 19 bases between them. Germline CDR1 reads MNHEY; CDR2 reads SMNVEV (reference sequence). Both TRBC1 and TRBC2 were covered by a beta constant-region primer of two equimolar oligonucleotides. Nested alpha and beta constant-region primers with the SP2 primer drove four PCR rounds on ligated cDNA. An oligonucleotide with the SP2 primer and a 12-nucleotide UMI was ligated to the cDNA 3' end. Each CDR3 protein is one row after TCRdb ran MiXCR on the UMI-ligation and nested PCR reads. Among more than 120,000 distinct CDR3 sequences listed, 15% to 25% were seen once.

The TCR originated in a human donor in good health. Sequenced input: naive CD8+ T cells from blood. The chain joins TRBV27 to TRBJ2-5; D unresolved. The CDR3 spells CASSSQPRHLAETQYF. The CDR3 coding sequence is TGTGCCAGCAGTTCGCAACCCCGACATTTGGCAGAGACCCAGTACTTC.